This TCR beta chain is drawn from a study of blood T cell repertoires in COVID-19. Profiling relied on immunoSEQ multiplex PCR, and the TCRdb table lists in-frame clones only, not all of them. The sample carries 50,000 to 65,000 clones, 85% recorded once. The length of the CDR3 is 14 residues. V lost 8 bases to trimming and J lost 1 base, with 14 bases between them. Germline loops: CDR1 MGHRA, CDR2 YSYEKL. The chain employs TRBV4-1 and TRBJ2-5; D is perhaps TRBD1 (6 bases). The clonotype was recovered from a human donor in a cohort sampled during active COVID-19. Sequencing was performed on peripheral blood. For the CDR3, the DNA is TGCGCCAGCGGGCCGACAGGTGTCCAAGAGACCCAGTACTTC. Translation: CASGPTGVQETQYF.